The clone carrying this T cell receptor (beta chain) was seen ten or more times. The antigen is unknown. TCRdb reanalysed the 5' RACE reads using MiXCR and keeps one entry per CDR3 protein. The table records 410,000 or so distinct CDR3 sequences, around 20% of them present only once. V was shortened by 1 base and J by 15 bases, with 16 bases between the two germline ends. Germline lookup yields CDR1 SGHTA and CDR2 FQGNSA. The length of the CDR3 is 13 residues. This sample was included in a study of identical twins. General study findings and limits: Diverse VJ usage suggested most zero-insertion clonotypes were not invariant T cells. For cord blood, abundant beta clonotypes had fewer insertions, unlike memory repertoires, which showed none.

Everyone who gave samples was a healthy Caucasian. This sequence originates from a man aged 50 or older in good health. Specimen: naive T cells sorted from blood. This chain uses TRBV7-2 with TRBJ2-1; D may be TRBD1 (6 bases). CDR3 protein: CASSLESRGCVFF. The CDR3 DNA follows: TGTGCCAGCAGCTTAGAGTCGAGGGGGTGTGTGTTCTTC.